The 6 T cell receptor beta chains below were found in one sample sequenced in a study of T-cell memory formation after mild COVID-19. MiXCR, applied by TCRdb to the 5' RACE reads, yields one record per CDR3 protein. The sample has approximately 400,000 distinct CDR3 sequences, less than 25% seen once. The specimen sequenced was PBMCs or a T cell subset sorted from them (not recorded which). These receptors were collected from an adult woman who had mild COVID-19 (a few samples of this study predate the infection). Cell type and time point are not known.

Ten or more counts support this clonotype. The chain is built from TRBV9 and TRBJ2-7; TRBD2 matches 8 bases. After removal of 2 bases from V and 5 bases from J, the junction contained 12 bases not matched to a gene. The CDR3 spans 16 residues. CDR1 and CDR2 from the germline V gene are SGDLS and YYNGEE. DNA for the CDR3: TGTGCCAGCAGCGTCGGGGGGGGGAACCGTATCAACGAGCAGTACTTC. This codes for CASSVGGGNRINEQYF.

This clonotype was seen at least ten times. V gene TRBV3-1 combines with J gene TRBJ1-1; possible D gene TRBD1, 5 bases. V shed 4 bases and J shed 2 bases, with 8 bases lying between them. Germline CDR1 LGHDT, CDR2 YNNKEL (reference sequence). This CDR3 comprises 13 residues. The CDR3 nucleotides read TGTGCCAGCAGCCCCGACAGCAACACTGAAGCTTTCTTT. As protein: CASSPDSNTEAFF.

There are a few counts of this clonotype. This chain joins TRBV11-2 and TRBJ2-7; 13 positions agree with TRBD2. The CDR3 length is 16 residues. Germline CDR1 is SGHAT and CDR2 is FQNNGV. V shed 5 bases and J 6 bases; nucleotides not matched to a gene: 10. CDR3 sequence (DNA): TGTGCCAGCAGCCCACCGGGACTAGCGGGGTTGGTCGAGCAGTACTTC. Protein: CASSPPGLAGLVEQYF.

A single count supports this clonotype. The chain is built from TRBV7-2 and TRBJ2-7; D is ambiguous. The CDR3 consists of 12 residues. Between the trimmed V and J ends, which lost 5 bases and 3 bases, there was a span of 8 bases. Germline assignment: CDR1 SGHTA and CDR2 FQGNSA. The CDR3 nucleotides are TGTGCCAGCAGCGTTGACCGCTACGAGCAGTACTTC. It codes for CASSVDRYEQYF.

The CDR3 loop is CASTLVARHNEQFF. The CDR3 coding sequence is TGCGCCAGCACCCTTGTAGCGAGGCACAATGAGCAGTTCTTC. This chain joins TRBV23-1 and TRBJ2-1; D is possibly TRBD2 (5 bases). TRBV23-1 counts as an open reading frame of uncertain function. V was shortened by 7 bases and J by 5 bases, with 15 bases between the two germline ends. This CDR3 is built from 14 residues.

The chain joins TRBV6-5 to TRBJ1-4; perhaps TRBD1 as D (5 bases). Germline CDR1 is MNHEY and CDR2 is SVGAGI. V lost 0 bases, J lost 0 bases, and 14 bases lay in between. This CDR3 spans 18 amino acids. Written as DNA, the CDR3 is TGTGCCAGCAGTTACTCGAGGCCAGGGACGGCAACTAATGAAAAACTGTTTTTT. Protein product: CASSYSRPGTATNEKLFF.